A selection of T cell receptor beta chains follows, all from one sample in a study of CD8+ T cells in alopecia areata. The table came from immunoSEQ multiplex PCR; TCRdb's copy has only in-frame clones and leaves some out. The data contain more than 150,000 clones, 45% to 75% of them seen just once; the ten biggest clones take up roughly 3.3%. The sequences come from CD4+ T cells sorted from blood, collected at week 4, from a patient treated with tofacitinib. The origin of the receptors is a human donor with alopecia areata. Both conserved end residues are part of each CDR3. The order of the fields is CDR3 protein, CDR3 DNA, clone size, D gene, J gene, V gene. A D gene is named only where the DNA matches it firmly. Some rows mark clone size as missing; the rest say once, few, many or name a class of expanded clone.

CASSESGLGKGEQFF TGTGCCAGCAGTGAATCGGGGCTAGGGAAAGGGGAGCAGTTCTTC NA NA TRBJ2-1 TRBV2
CAISTGTVYNEQFF TGTGCCATCAGCACCGGGACAGTCTACAATGAGCAGTTCTTC few TRBD1 TRBJ2-1 TRBV6-5
CSVSTSGGLETQYF TGCAGCGTTTCGACTAGCGGGGGGCTGGAGACCCAGTACTTC few TRBD2 TRBJ2-5 TRBV29-1
CASSPPSYGYTF TGTGCCAGCTCACCCCCGAGCTATGGCTACACCTTC NA NA TRBJ1-2 TRBV18
CASSQGGAYNEQFF TGTGCCAGTAGTCAAGGTGGGGCATACAATGAGCAGTTCTTC NA NA TRBJ2-1 TRBV19
CASSRVSRTGTSAYNEQFF TGTGCCAGCAGCCGTGTCAGCCGAACCGGGACTAGCGCTTACAATGAGCAGTTCTTC NA TRBD2 TRBJ2-1 TRBV7-3
CASTRDRQETQYF TGTGCCAGCACCAGGGACAGACAAGAGACCCAGTACTTC NA TRBD1 TRBJ2-5 TRBV11-2
CASRGPIYGYTF TGTGCCAGCAGAGGACCCATCTATGGCTACACCTTC NA NA TRBJ1-2 TRBV2
CSVQRDISASSYNSPLHF TGCAGCGTCCAAAGGGACATTAGCGCGAGCTCCTATAATTCACCCCTCCACTTT NA NA TRBJ1-6 TRBV29-1
CASSKSSYNEQFF TGCGCCAGCAGTAAAAGCTCCTACAATGAGCAGTTCTTC NA NA TRBJ2-1 TRBV4-1
CAWSVGTGSTEAFF TGTGCCTGGAGTGTAGGGACAGGGTCTACTGAAGCTTTCTTT NA TRBD1 TRBJ1-1 TRBV30
CAWSVGLAGVNEQFF TGTGCCTGGAGTGTGGGACTAGCGGGGGTGAATGAGCAGTTCTTC NA TRBD2 TRBJ2-1 TRBV30
CSVRGGLPGAEAFF TGCAGCGTTCGGGGCGGTTTACCGGGCGCTGAAGCTTTCTTT NA NA TRBJ1-1 TRBV29-1
CASSPRGNTDTQYF TGTGCCAGCAGCCCAAGGGGGAACACAGATACGCAGTATTTT NA NA TRBJ2-3 TRBV7-8
CASSQGATNEKLFF TGCGCCAGCAGTCAAGGTGCAACTAATGAAAAACTGTTTTTT NA NA TRBJ1-4 TRBV10-2
CASSLATGQETQYF TGTGCCAGCAGCTTAGCGACAGGCCAAGAAACCCAGTACTTC NA NA TRBJ2-5 TRBV7-2
CAWTQAGAHYEQYF TGTGCCTGGACCCAAGCGGGGGCCCACTACGAGCAGTACTTC NA TRBD2 TRBJ2-7 TRBV30
CASSIGSGTGELFF TGTGCCAGTAGTATCGGGAGCGGCACCGGGGAGCTGTTTTTT many NA TRBJ2-2 TRBV19
CASSLGIFSGANVLTF TGCGCCAGCAGCCTGGGAATTTTCTCTGGGGCCAACGTCCTGACTTTC few NA TRBJ2-6 TRBV5-1
CASTDRPSNQPQHF TGTGCCAGCACCGATAGACCTAGCAATCAGCCCCAGCATTTT NA NA TRBJ1-5 TRBV6-6
CASSQESNQPQHF TGTGCCAGCAGCCAGGAATCCAATCAGCCCCAGCATTTT NA NA TRBJ1-5 TRBV7-9
CASSDRGMSMNTEAFF TGTGCCAGCAGCGACAGGGGGATGTCCATGAACACTGAAGCTTTCTTT NA TRBD1 TRBJ1-1 TRBV11-1
CASSLGGTGSYEQYF TGTGCCAGCAGCTTAGGGGGGACAGGGTCCTACGAGCAGTACTTC NA TRBD1 TRBJ2-7 TRBV7-2
CASSVAVRDGEAFF TGTGCCAGCAGCGTAGCAGTCCGGGACGGTGAAGCTTTCTTT NA NA TRBJ1-1 TRBV9
CASSPRLGDIQYF TGCGCCAGCAGCCCGCGCTTGGGGGACATTCAGTACTTC NA NA TRBJ2-4 TRBV5-1
CSVARDANQPQHF TGCAGCGTTGCCCGGGACGCCAATCAGCCCCAGCATTTT few NA TRBJ1-5 TRBV29-1
CASSQEAGGEQYF TGTGCCAGCAGCCAAGAGGCGGGAGGCGAGCAGTACTTC NA TRBD2 TRBJ2-7 TRBV7-2
CASSLAQGLEQYF TGCGCCAGCAGCTTGGCGCAGGGATTGGAGCAGTACTTC few NA TRBJ2-7 TRBV5-1
CASRKMEGGYEQYF TGTGCCAGCAGGAAGATGGAGGGAGGGTACGAGCAGTACTTC NA TRBD2 TRBJ2-7 TRBV27
CASRGYEQYF TGTGCCAGCAGGGGGTACGAGCAGTACTTC few NA TRBJ2-7 TRBV28
CAWSRQGLYTEAFF TGTGCCTGGAGTCGACAGGGGCTCTACACTGAAGCTTTCTTT NA TRBD1 TRBJ1-1 TRBV30